This TCR beta chain came from a study of blood T cell repertoires in COVID-19. This CDR3 contains 16 residues. The V and J ends lost 0 bases and 7 bases respectively, with 14 bases between them. CDR1 is SGDLS and CDR2 is YYNGEE in the germline V gene. Profiling relied on immunoSEQ multiplex PCR, and the TCRdb table lists in-frame clones only, not all of them. The sample lists roughly 150,000 clones; around 83% were seen once. This receptor was taken from a woman aged 50 to 60 in a cohort sampled during active or convalescent COVID-19. The chain is built from TRBV9 and TRBJ1-6; tentative D call: TRBD1 (6 bases). Sequencing was carried out using peripheral blood. The CDR3 DNA reads TGTGCCAGCAGCGTAGCTGGGCAGGGGTGGAATTCACCCCTCCACTTT. Amino acids: CASSVAGQGWNSPLHF.